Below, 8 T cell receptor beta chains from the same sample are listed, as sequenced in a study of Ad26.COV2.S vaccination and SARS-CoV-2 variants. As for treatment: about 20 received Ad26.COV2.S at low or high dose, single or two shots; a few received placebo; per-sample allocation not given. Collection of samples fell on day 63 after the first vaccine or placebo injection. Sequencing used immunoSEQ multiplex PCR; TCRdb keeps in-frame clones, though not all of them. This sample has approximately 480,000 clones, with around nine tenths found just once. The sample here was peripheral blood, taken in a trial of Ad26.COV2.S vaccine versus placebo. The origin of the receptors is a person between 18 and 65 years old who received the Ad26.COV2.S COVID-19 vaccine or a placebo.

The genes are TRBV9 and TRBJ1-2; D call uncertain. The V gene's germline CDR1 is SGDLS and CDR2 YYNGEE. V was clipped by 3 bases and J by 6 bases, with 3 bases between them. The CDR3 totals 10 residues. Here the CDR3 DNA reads TGTGCCAGCAGCGGAGATGGCTACACCTTC. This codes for CASSGDGYTF. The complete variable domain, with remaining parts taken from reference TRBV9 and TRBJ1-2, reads DSGVTQTPKHLITATGQRVTLRCSPRSGDLSVYWYQQSLDQGLQFLIQYYNGEERAKGNILERFSAQQFPDLHSELNLSSLELGDSALYFCASSGDGYTFGSGTRLTVV.

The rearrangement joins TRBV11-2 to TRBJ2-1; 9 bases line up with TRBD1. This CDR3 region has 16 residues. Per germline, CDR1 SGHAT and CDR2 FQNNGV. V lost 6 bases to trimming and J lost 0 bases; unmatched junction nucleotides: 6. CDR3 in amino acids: CASRKPGQGSYNEQFF. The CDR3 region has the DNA TGTGCCAGCAGGAAGCCGGGACAGGGCTCCTACAATGAGCAGTTCTTC.

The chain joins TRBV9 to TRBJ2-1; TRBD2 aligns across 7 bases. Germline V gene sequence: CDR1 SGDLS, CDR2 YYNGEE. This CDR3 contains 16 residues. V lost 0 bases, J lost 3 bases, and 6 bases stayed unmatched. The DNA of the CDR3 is TGTGCCAGCAGCGTAGCCGGGAGGAGTGGCTACAATGAGCAGTTCTTC. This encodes CASSVAGRSGYNEQFF.

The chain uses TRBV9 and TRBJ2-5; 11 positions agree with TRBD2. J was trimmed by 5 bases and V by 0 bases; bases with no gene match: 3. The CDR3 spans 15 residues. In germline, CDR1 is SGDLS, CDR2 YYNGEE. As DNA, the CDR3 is TGTGCCAGCAGCGTAGCTAGCGGGAGGTATGAGACCCAGTACTTC. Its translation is CASSVASGRYETQYF.

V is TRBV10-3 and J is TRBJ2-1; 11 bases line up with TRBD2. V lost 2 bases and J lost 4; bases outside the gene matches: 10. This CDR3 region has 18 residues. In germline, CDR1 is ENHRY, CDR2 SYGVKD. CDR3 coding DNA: TGTGCCATCAGTGAGCCTTCAGTAGCGGGAGGGACATACAATGAGCAGTTCTTC. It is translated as CAISEPSVAGGTYNEQFF.

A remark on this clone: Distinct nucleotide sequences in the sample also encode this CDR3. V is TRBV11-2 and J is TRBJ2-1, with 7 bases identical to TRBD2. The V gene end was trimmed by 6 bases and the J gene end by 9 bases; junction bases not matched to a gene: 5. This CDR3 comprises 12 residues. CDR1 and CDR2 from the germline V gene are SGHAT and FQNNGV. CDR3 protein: CASSSGRGEQFF. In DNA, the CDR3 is TGTGCCAGCAGTTCGGGGAGGGGTGAGCAGTTCTTC.

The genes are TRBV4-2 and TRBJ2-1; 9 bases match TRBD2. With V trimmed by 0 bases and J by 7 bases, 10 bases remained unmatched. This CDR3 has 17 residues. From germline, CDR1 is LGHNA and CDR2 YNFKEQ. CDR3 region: CASSQEASSGIGNEQFF. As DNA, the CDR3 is TGTGCCAGCAGCCAAGAGGCGTCTAGCGGGATTGGGAATGAGCAGTTCTTC.

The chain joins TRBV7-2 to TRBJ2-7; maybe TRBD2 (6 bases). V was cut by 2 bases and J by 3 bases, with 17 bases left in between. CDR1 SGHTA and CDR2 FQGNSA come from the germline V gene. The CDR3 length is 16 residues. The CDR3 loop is CASSLTTTLGSYEQYF. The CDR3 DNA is TGTGCCAGCAGCTTAACGACTACCCTCGGGAGCTACGAGCAGTACTTC.